This T cell receptor (beta chain) was sequenced for a study of CD8+CD57+ T cells in acquired aplastic anemia. Study in general: Quantities of DNA derived from sorted CD4+ and CD8+ cells averaged approximately 3.5 ug. The study, taken as a whole, reports: Patients and controls had in common 25 to 30 CD8+ CDR3 sequences.

The use of genomic DNA as template underpinned the TCR beta VDJ and CDR3 profiling. TCRdb passed the reads through MiXCR, listing each CDR3 protein once. Among roughly 130,000 distinct CDR3 sequences listed, roughly 50% were seen once. The CDR3 spans 19 residues. Germline-derived CDR1 and CDR2 are MGHDK and SYGVNS. With 2 bases clipped from V and 6 bases from J, the junction kept 13 bases outside the gene matches. Details on this clonotype: Its antigen remains unidentified.

V gene TRBV25-1 combines with J gene TRBJ2-1; 13 bases fit TRBD2. This TCR came from a human donor in good health, serving as a control. The specimen was sorted CD4+, CD8+, or CD8+CD57+ T cells (not recorded which) from PBMCs. Here the CDR3 reads CASSEPITTSGGAGNEQFF. The CDR3 DNA is TGTGCCAGCAGTGAACCCATCACTACTAGCGGGGGGGCCGGCAATGAGCAGTTCTTC.